This T cell receptor beta chain is from a study of T cell clonotyping in hematopoietic cell transplantation. Time point: recipient sample about 28 days before transplant, after cytoreduction. Clones were read by immunoSEQ multiplex PCR, and TCRdb kept only the in-frame ones, dropping some. The repertoire has 25,000 to 30,000 clones, more than 70% of them found once; the top ten carry around 1.9%. There are 15 residues in the CDR3. Trimming took 5 bases from V and 4 from J; bases not matched to a gene: 8. Germline V CDR1 and CDR2: SEHNR, FQNEAQ (reference sequence). This chain uses TRBV7-9 with TRBJ1-2; 9 nucleotides agree with TRBD1. The source was peripheral blood mononuclear cells, collected before stem cell transplant. The TCR was taken from a man aged 40-55 years with acute myeloid leukemia. Some clones in this sample may be carry-over from other donors' samples. CDR3 sequence (DNA): TGTGCCAGCAGCGACCGGGACAGGGTACCCTATGGCTACACCTTC. Translating it yields CASSDRDRVPYGYTF.